One sample yielded the 5 T cell receptor beta chains listed below, sequenced in a study of regulatory T cells in long-lasting Graves disease. Stated time point: newly diagnosed GD, antithyroid drugs for less than 3 months. After RNA was extracted from PBMCs, the TCR library was made from it. Arm-PCR of CDR3 regions and iRepertoire HTBI primers were used to build TCR beta libraries. TCRdb re-called the multiplex PCR reads with MiXCR, one entry per CDR3 protein. The sample holds about 620,000 distinct CDR3 sequences, 15% to 20% seen once. These data also featured in a second study, about T cells in Graves' hyperthyroidism and ophthalmopathy.

The source material was peripheral blood mononuclear cells (PBMCs), sampled at new diagnosis, from a patient treated with antithyroid drugs. The receptors stem from a woman aged 25 to 45 with Graves disease.

The rearrangement uses TRBV28 and TRBJ2-2; 7 nucleotides agree with TRBD1. This CDR3 has 15 residues. From germline, CDR1 is MDHEN and CDR2 SYDVKM. Unmatched junction bases numbered 10, after V lost 8 bases and J lost 4 bases. The CDR3 protein is CASLPGTARTGELFF. CDR3 in DNA: TGTGCCAGCCTACCTGGGACAGCCCGCACCGGGGAGCTGTTTTTT.

This clonotype was seen more than once but under ten times. V gene TRBV30 combines with J gene TRBJ2-7; D is uncertain. This CDR3 has 11 amino acids. CDR1 is GTSNPN, CDR2 SVGIG, per germline (reference sequence). V gave up 7 bases and J gave up 4 bases, with 11 bases separating them. CDR3 protein: CASYREYEQYF. For the CDR3, the DNA is TGTGCCTCCTACCGAGAATACGAGCAGTACTTC.

Many counts were recorded for this clonotype. J is TRBJ2-1 and V is TRBV2; no reliable D call. Trimming left V 2 bases short and J 0 bases short, with 8 bases between. The CDR3 is 15 residues long. CDR1 is SNHLY and CDR2 is FYNNEI in the germline V gene. The chain's CDR3 is CASSEPGRSYNEQFF. The CDR3 region has the DNA TGTGCCAGCAGTGAACCGGGTCGCTCCTACAATGAGCAGTTCTTC.

This chain connects TRBV15 to TRBJ1-6, with 7 positions matching TRBD1. V lost 2 bases and J lost 10; bases outside the gene matches: 5. The CDR3 consists of 14 residues. Germline V gene lookup returns CDR1 LNHNV and CDR2 YYDKDF (reference sequence). CDR3 sequence: CATSRTQGDSPLHF. The CDR3 coding sequence is TGTGCCACCAGCAGAACCCAGGGGGACTCACCCCTCCACTTT.

The V gene is TRBV30, the J gene TRBJ2-7; TRBD2 is a possible D gene (6 bases). The ends were cut back, 2 bases at V and 3 bases at J, with 17 bases in the middle. The CDR3 extends over 15 amino acids. From germline, CDR1 is GTSNPN and CDR2 SVGIG (reference sequence). The chain's CDR3 is CAWSLESGSGYEQYF. CDR3 DNA: TGTGCCTGGAGTCTTGAGAGCGGGTCGGGCTACGAGCAGTACTTC.